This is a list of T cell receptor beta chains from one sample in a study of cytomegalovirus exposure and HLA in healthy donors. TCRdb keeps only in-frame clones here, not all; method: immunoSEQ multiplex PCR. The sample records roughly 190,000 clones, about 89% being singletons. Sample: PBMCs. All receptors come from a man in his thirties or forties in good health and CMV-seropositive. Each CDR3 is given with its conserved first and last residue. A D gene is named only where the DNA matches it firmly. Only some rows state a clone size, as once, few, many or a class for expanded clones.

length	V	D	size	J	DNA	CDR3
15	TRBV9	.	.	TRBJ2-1	TGTGCCAGCAGCGCCGGAGGTAGCACCTACAATGAGCAGTTCTTC	CASSAGGSTYNEQFF
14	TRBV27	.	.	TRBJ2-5	TGTGCCAGCAGCTTGTCACAGGGCGGAGAGACCCAGTACTTC	CASSLSQGGETQYF
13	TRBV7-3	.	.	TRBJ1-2	TGTGCCAGCAGCGTAGGAGCAGGGTTTGGCTACACCTTC	CASSVGAGFGYTF
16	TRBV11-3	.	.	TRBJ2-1	TGTGCCAGCAGCGCCAAGACAGTTATTCCGGGCAATGAGCAGTTCTTC	CASSAKTVIPGNEQFF
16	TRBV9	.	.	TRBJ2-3	TGTGCCAGCAGCGCTCTCCGAGGGACGGGCACAGATACGCAGTATTTT	CASSALRGTGTDTQYF
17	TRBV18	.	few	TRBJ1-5	TGTGCCAGCTCACCCACAGCGACAGTGTATAGCAATCAGCCCCAGCATTTT	CASSPTATVYSNQPQHF
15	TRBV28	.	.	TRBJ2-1	TGTGCCAGCAGTCCACCGGGACAGCGGGACAATGAGCAGTTCTTC	CASSPPGQRDNEQFF
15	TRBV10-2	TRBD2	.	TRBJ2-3	TGCGCCAGCAGTGCTAGCGGGGATACATTAGATACGCAGTATTTT	CASSASGDTLDTQYF
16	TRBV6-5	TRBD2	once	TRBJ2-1	TGTGCCAGCAGTTACTCGGGGGGGGATAGAAGGAATGAGCAGTTCTTC	CASSYSGGDRRNEQFF
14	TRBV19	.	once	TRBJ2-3	TGTGCCAGTAGTCCGGTGCGGGACACAGATACGCAGTATTTT	CASSPVRDTDTQYF
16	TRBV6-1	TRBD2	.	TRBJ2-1	TGTGCCAGCAGTGGCCTACTAGCGGGACCTTACAATGAGCAGTTCTTC	CASSGLLAGPYNEQFF
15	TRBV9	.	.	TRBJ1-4	TGTGCCAGCAGCGTAGCGGGGAACACTAATGAAAAACTGTTTTTT	CASSVAGNTNEKLFF
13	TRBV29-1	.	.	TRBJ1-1	TGCAGCGTTGAAGAAACAGAGAACACTGAAGCTTTCTTT	CSVEETENTEAFF
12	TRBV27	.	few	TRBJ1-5	TGTGCCAGCAGCTCCGGTGCCCAGCCCCAGCATTTT	CASSSGAQPQHF
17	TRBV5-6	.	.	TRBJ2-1	TGTGCCAGCAGCCTAAAAGACAGGCTACGCCCCTACAATGAGCAGTTCTTC	CASSLKDRLRPYNEQFF
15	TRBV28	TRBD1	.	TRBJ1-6	TGTGCCATCCACAGGGGGAGCTCCTATAATTCACCCCTCCACTTT	CAIHRGSSYNSPLHF
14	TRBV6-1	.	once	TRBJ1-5	TGTGCCAGCAATCCAGCGTATAGCAATCAGCCCCAGCATTTT	CASNPAYSNQPQHF
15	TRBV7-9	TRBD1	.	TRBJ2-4	TGTGCCAGCAGCCCGGGGGGACAGGGCATTAACATTCAGTACTTC	CASSPGGQGINIQYF
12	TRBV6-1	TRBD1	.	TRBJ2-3	TGTGCCAGCACACAGGGGACAGATACGCAGTATTTT	CASTQGTDTQYF
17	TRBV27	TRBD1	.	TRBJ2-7	TGTGCCAGCAGTCCGTCAGCCCTTGAGACAGGGGGTGCCGAGCAGTACTTC	CASSPSALETGGAEQYF
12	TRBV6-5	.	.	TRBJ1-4	TGTGCCAGCAGTACAGGGTTTGAAAAACTGTTTTTT	CASSTGFEKLFF
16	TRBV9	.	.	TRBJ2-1	TGTGCCAGCAGCGTAGGGTGGGAGAGCTCCTACAATGAGCAGTTCTTC	CASSVGWESSYNEQFF
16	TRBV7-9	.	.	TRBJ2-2	TGTGCCAGCATCATCCGGGGACGGGAAAACACCGGGGAGCTGTTTTTT	CASIIRGRENTGELFF